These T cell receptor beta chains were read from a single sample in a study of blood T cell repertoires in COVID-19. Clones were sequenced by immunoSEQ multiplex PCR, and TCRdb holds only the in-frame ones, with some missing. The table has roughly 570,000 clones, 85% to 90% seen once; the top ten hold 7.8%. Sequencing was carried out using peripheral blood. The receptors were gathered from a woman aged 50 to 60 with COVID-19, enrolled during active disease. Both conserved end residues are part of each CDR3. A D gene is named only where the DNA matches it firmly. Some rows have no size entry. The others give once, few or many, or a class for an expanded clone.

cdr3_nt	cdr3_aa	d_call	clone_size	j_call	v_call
TGTGCCAGCAGCGTGGGGGGGCGCTCCTACAATGAGCAGTTCTTC	CASSVGGRSYNEQFF	NA	NA	TRBJ2-1	TRBV9
TGTGCCAGCAGCCCTCAGGGGGCCCCTCTGGTTTACACTGAAGCTTTCTTT	CASSPQGAPLVYTEAFF	TRBD1	NA	TRBJ1-1	TRBV9
TGCGCGGATTATAGTACGCCAGCACCCATATCCCGGGACAGGGGGCGCGGCTACACCTTC	CADYSTPAPISRDRGRGYTF	TRBD1	NA	TRBJ1-2	TRBV10-2
TGTGCCTGGAGTGCAGGGGTAACCAACAATCAGCCCCAGCATTTT	CAWSAGVTNNQPQHF	NA	once	TRBJ1-5	TRBV30
TGTGCCAGCAGTACCACAGGGACCCTGGGGTATGGCTACACCTTC	CASSTTGTLGYGYTF	NA	NA	TRBJ1-2	TRBV27
TGTGCCAGCAGCCGAGGATCACCCCCCTACAATGAGCAGTTCTTC	CASSRGSPPYNEQFF	NA	NA	TRBJ2-1	TRBV5-5
TGCAGCGTCCCGAAGGACAGTACCCTCTATGGCTACACCTTC	CSVPKDSTLYGYTF	NA	NA	TRBJ1-2	TRBV29-1
TGTGCCAGCAGCGGCCCTGGAGGAACCGGGGAGCTGTTTTTT	CASSGPGGTGELFF	NA	NA	TRBJ2-2	TRBV27
TGTGCCAGCAGCGTCACGGAAGAGGATGATCAGCCCCAGCATTTT	CASSVTEEDDQPQHF	NA	NA	TRBJ1-5	TRBV21-1
TGTGCCACCAGTGCGCCTACGAACACTGAAGCTTTCTTT	CATSAPTNTEAFF	NA	NA	TRBJ1-1	TRBV24-1
TGTGCCAGCAGCCAAGATTTAGGGAGCGGGGGTAGCTCCTACAATGAGCAGTTCTTC	CASSQDLGSGGSSYNEQFF	TRBD2	NA	TRBJ2-1	TRBV4-2
TGTGCCAGCGAAGAGGGGGCAAACCAAGAGACCCAGTACTTC	CASEEGANQETQYF	TRBD1	NA	TRBJ2-5	TRBV6-5
TGTGCCAGCAGCTTAGTGGAGCGAGATACGCAGTATTTT	CASSLVERDTQYF	NA	NA	TRBJ2-3	TRBV7-7
TGTGCCAGCTCCAGGGGGCCCAACTCTGGAAACACCATATATTTT	CASSRGPNSGNTIYF	TRBD1	NA	TRBJ1-3	TRBV18
TGTGCCAGCACCACAGGGCCTCAGCCCCAGCATTTT	CASTTGPQPQHF	NA	NA	TRBJ1-5	TRBV12-3/TRBV12-4
TGTGCCATCAGCCCTACGAACTCCGGGGATGGCTACACCTTC	CAISPTNSGDGYTF	NA	NA	TRBJ1-2	TRBV10-3
TGTGCCAGCAGTTTATCCACACCCCCGGGGTACACTGAAGCTTTCTTT	CASSLSTPPGYTEAFF	NA	NA	TRBJ1-1	TRBV27
TGCGCCAGCAGCCTCGGACAGGGCAGGATGTTTTTT	CASSLGQGRMFF	TRBD1	NA	TRBJ2-2	TRBV5-1
TGTGCCAGCAGCTATCGGGGGGACACTGAAGCTTTCTTT	CASSYRGDTEAFF	NA	NA	TRBJ1-1	TRBV7-9
TGTGCCAGCAGTTCCCGACTCCATGGAATAAATCAGCCCCAGCATTTT	CASSSRLHGINQPQHF	NA	NA	TRBJ1-5	TRBV27
TGTGCCAGCAGTGCTGGACACCGTCCTGAAGCTTTCTTT	CASSAGHRPEAFF	NA	once	TRBJ1-1	TRBV2
TGTGCCAGCAGCCCCATAGCGGGGGGGCTACTAGAGCAGTTCTTC	CASSPIAGGLLEQFF	TRBD2	NA	TRBJ2-1	TRBV6-5
TGCGCCAGCAGGTGGTCAGGGGAATGGACGCAGTATTTT	CASRWSGEWTQYF	NA	NA	TRBJ2-3	TRBV5-1
TGTGCCAGTGCACCGGGACAGGGGGACAATGAGCAGTTCTTC	CASAPGQGDNEQFF	TRBD1	NA	TRBJ2-1	TRBV18
TGCGCCAGCAGCTTGGAGGGGCTGGGCCCTAATGAAAAACTGTTTTTT	CASSLEGLGPNEKLFF	NA	NA	TRBJ1-4	TRBV5-1
TGTGCCTGGAGCCTTAGCTCTGGAAACACCATATATTTT	CAWSLSSGNTIYF	NA	NA	TRBJ1-3	TRBV30
TGCGCCAGCAGCTTGACAGGGAACACTGAAGCTTTCTTT	CASSLTGNTEAFF	NA	NA	TRBJ1-1	TRBV5-1
TGTGCCAGCAGCCTCCGACAGGGCACTGAAGCTTTCTTT	CASSLRQGTEAFF	TRBD1	NA	TRBJ1-1	TRBV7-9
TGTGCCAGCAGCTCCGACAGGGAACCTTACAATGAGCAGTTCTTC	CASSSDREPYNEQFF	TRBD1	NA	TRBJ2-1	TRBV7-9
TGTGCCAGCAGCTTAGGAGACAGGGATGTGAGGAAACTGTTTTTT	CASSLGDRDVRKLFF	TRBD1	NA	TRBJ1-4	TRBV7-8
TGTGCCAGCAGTCCGCGGACTAGCACAGATACGCAGTATTTT	CASSPRTSTDTQYF	NA	NA	TRBJ2-3	TRBV27
TGTGCCAGCGGATCGAGACAGGGGAATAATTCACCCCTCCACTTT	CASGSRQGNNSPLHF	TRBD1	once	TRBJ1-6	TRBV27
TGCAGCGCGGAAAGGACAGGAGCTAACTATGGCTACACCTTC	CSAERTGANYGYTF	TRBD1	NA	TRBJ1-2	TRBV29-1
TGTGCCTGGAGTCTAGCGGGGGGCTGGAATGAGCAGTTCTTC	CAWSLAGGWNEQFF	TRBD2	NA	TRBJ2-1	TRBV30
TGTGCCAGTAGCAAAAACGGGGGGATCGAAGCTTTCTTT	CASSKNGGIEAFF	NA	NA	TRBJ1-1	TRBV19
TGTGCCATCAGTGAGTCGAATCTAGCGGTTGGAACCGGGGAGCTGTTTTTT	CAISESNLAVGTGELFF	TRBD2	NA	TRBJ2-2	TRBV10-3
TGCGCCAGCAGCAAATACGACAGGCTGGAGACTGAAGCTTTCTTT	CASSKYDRLETEAFF	NA	NA	TRBJ1-1	TRBV4-1
TGCGCCAGCAGCCAACAGAACACTGAAGCTTTCTTT	CASSQQNTEAFF	NA	NA	TRBJ1-1	TRBV4-1
TGTGCCAGCGGGAGACTCGGGACAGCAATTTACGAGCAGTACTTC	CASGRLGTAIYEQYF	TRBD1	once	TRBJ2-7	TRBV6-5
TGTGCCAGCAGCTTGGACACCTCCTCGGGAGTCTCACCCCTCCACTTT	CASSLDTSSGVSPLHF	NA	NA	TRBJ1-6	TRBV5-4
TGTGCCAGCAGCTCGATGGACAGACCTTTGGGGGAGCAGTACTTC	CASSSMDRPLGEQYF	NA	NA	TRBJ2-7	TRBV7-9
TGCGCCAGCAGCTTGGCACCGGGACAGGGGTATAATTCACCCCTCCACTTT	CASSLAPGQGYNSPLHF	TRBD1	NA	TRBJ1-6	TRBV5-1
TGTGCCAGCAGTCCCCTCGAGGGGACCCAGTACTTC	CASSPLEGTQYF	NA	NA	TRBJ2-5	TRBV12-3/TRBV12-4
TGTGCCAGCAGCTCGACAGGGGGTGGCTACACCTTC	CASSSTGGGYTF	TRBD1	once	TRBJ1-2	TRBV11-2
TGTGCCATACAAGAGGCAGGGGCTTTAGCTGGAAACACCATATATTTT	CAIQEAGALAGNTIYF	NA	NA	TRBJ1-3	TRBV10-3
TGTGCCAGCGAGGGGGGGCTAGGCACTGAAGCTTTCTTT	CASEGGLGTEAFF	NA	NA	TRBJ1-1	TRBV9
TGTGCCAGCAGCTTGGTGGGGCAGGGAGGGGCCTATGGCTACACCTTC	CASSLVGQGGAYGYTF	NA	once	TRBJ1-2	TRBV5-6
TGTGCCAGCAGTTTGGGCCGAGACACTGAAGCTTTCTTT	CASSLGRDTEAFF	NA	NA	TRBJ1-1	TRBV12-3/TRBV12-4
TGTGCCAGCAGCTTGCCCCTTGGCAGGACTGGGGCCAACGTCCTGACTTTC	CASSLPLGRTGANVLTF	NA	NA	TRBJ2-6	TRBV5-5
TGTGCCAGTAGTCCCGGGACATTGGCGTTAAAACTGTTTTTT	CASSPGTLALKLFF	NA	NA	TRBJ1-4	TRBV19
TGTGCCAGCAGTCGACAACAGGGTCGGTCCGCAAACATTCAGTACTTC	CASSRQQGRSANIQYF	NA	NA	TRBJ2-4	TRBV6-6
TGTGCCAGCAGCCAAGGTCTAGCGGGGGTATACGAGCAGTACTTC	CASSQGLAGVYEQYF	TRBD2	NA	TRBJ2-7	TRBV3-1/TRBV3-2
TGCGCCAGCAGCTCCTGGACAGGGGAGAACACTGAAGCTTTCTTT	CASSSWTGENTEAFF	TRBD1	NA	TRBJ1-1	TRBV5-1